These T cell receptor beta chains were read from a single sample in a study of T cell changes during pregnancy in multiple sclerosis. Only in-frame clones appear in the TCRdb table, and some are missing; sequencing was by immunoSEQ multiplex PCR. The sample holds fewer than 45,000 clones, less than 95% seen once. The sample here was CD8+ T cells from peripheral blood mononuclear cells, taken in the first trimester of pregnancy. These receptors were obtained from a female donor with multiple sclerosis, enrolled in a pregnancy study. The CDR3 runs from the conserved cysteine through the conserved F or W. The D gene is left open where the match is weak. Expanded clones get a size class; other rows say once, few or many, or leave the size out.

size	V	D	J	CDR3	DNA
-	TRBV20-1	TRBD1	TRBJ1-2	CRTGGGYTF	TGCAGAACAGGGGGTGGCTACACCTTC
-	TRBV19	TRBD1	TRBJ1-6	CASSAWTGVSSPLHF	TGTGCCAGTAGTGCCTGGACAGGGGTGTCTTCACCCCTCCACTTT
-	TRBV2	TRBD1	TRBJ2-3	CASSRRGRGADTQYF	TGTGCCAGCAGTAGAAGGGGGCGAGGAGCAGATACGCAGTATTTT
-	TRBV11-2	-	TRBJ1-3	CASSLAPGVSGNTIYF	TGTGCCAGCAGCTTGGCCCCGGGGGTCTCTGGAAACACCATATATTTT
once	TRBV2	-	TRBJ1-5	CASSEPRQANQPQHF	TGTGCCAGCAGTGAGCCGCGACAGGCCAATCAGCCCCAGCATTTT
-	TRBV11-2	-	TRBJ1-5	CASSLGDTSNQPQHF	TGTGCCAGCAGCTTAGGGGACACGAGCAATCAGCCCCAGCATTTT
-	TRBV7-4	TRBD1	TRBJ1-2	CASSSDRPGKANYGYTF	TGTGCCAGCAGCTCGGACAGGCCTGGAAAAGCTAACTATGGCTACACCTTC
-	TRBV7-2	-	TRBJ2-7	CASSFLGSGYEQYF	TGTGCCAGCAGCTTCCTAGGGAGTGGCTACGAGCAGTACTTC
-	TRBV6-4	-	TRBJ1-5	CASSETTGAGPQHF	TGTGCCAGCAGTGAGACGACAGGTGCAGGGCCCCAGCATTTT
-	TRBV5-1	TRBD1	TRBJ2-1	CASQDRGAGNEQFF	TGCGCCAGCCAGGACAGGGGGGCGGGGAATGAGCAGTTCTTC
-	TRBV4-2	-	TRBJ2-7	CASSQESPSDEQYF	TGTGCCAGCAGCCAAGAGAGCCCGTCGGACGAGCAGTACTTC
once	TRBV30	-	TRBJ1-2	CAWNLGLTYGYTF	TGTGCCTGGAATTTGGGCCTAACCTATGGCTACACCTTC
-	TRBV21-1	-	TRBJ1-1	CASRRDGLMNTEAFF	TGTGCCAGCAGGCGGGACGGACTTATGAACACTGAAGCTTTCTTT
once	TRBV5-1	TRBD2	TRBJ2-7	CASSLGAGGLYEQYF	TGCGCCAGCAGCTTGGGTGCGGGGGGCCTCTACGAGCAGTACTTC
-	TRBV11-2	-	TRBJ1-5	CASSPSGNSNQPQHF	TGTGCCAGCAGCCCATCAGGGAATAGCAATCAGCCCCAGCATTTT
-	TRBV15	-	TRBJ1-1	CATSRGDSFMNTEAFF	TGTGCCACCAGCAGAGGCGACAGCTTCATGAACACTGAAGCTTTCTTT
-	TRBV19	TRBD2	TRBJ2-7	CASSIILAGTYEQYF	TGTGCCAGTAGTATTATTCTAGCGGGGACCTACGAGCAGTACTTC
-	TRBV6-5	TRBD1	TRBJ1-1	CATRQGGNTEAFF	TGTGCCACGCGACAGGGAGGGAACACTGAAGCTTTCTTT
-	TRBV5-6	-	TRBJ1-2	CASSKTPTNYGYTF	TGTGCCAGCAGTAAAACACCGACTAACTATGGCTACACCTTC
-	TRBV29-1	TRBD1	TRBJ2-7	CSVEGDRDSYEQYF	TGCAGCGTGGAGGGGGACAGGGACTCCTACGAGCAGTACTTC
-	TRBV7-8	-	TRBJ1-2	CASSLGSAAYGYTF	TGTGCCAGCAGCTTAGGGTCGGCAGCGTATGGCTACACCTTC
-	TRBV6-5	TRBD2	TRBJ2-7	CASSYAPQRGLYF	TGTGCCAGCAGTTATGCCCCACAGCGGGGGCTGTACTTC
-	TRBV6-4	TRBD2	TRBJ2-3	CASSETSGGANTQYF	TGTGCCAGCAGTGAGACTAGCGGGGGGGCGAATACGCAGTATTTT
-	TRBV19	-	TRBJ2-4	CASSILSGFGGNIQYF	TGTGCCAGTAGTATCCTTTCGGGATTTGGTGGAAACATTCAGTACTTC
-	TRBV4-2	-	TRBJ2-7	CASSPAGGSYEQYF	TGTGCCAGCAGCCCGGCCGGAGGGTCCTACGAGCAGTACTTC
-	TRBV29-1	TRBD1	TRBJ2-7	CSVERPGQGYEQYF	TGCAGCGTTGAGAGACCGGGACAGGGATACGAGCAGTACTTC
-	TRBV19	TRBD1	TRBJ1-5	CASKGQGPNQPQHF	TGTGCCAGTAAGGGACAGGGCCCGAATCAGCCCCAGCATTTT
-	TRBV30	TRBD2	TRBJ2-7	CAWRLAGGVYEQYF	TGTGCCTGGAGGCTAGCGGGGGGGGTCTACGAGCAGTACTTC
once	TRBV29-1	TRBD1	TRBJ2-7	CSVEDPGQGAYEQYF	TGCAGCGTTGAAGATCCTGGGCAGGGGGCTTACGAGCAGTACTTC
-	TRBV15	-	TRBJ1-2	CATSRDRSGGYGYTF	TGTGCCACCAGCAGAGATCGGTCGGGTGGCTATGGCTACACCTTC
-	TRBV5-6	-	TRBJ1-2	CASSLGWVWSYGYTF	TGTGCCAGCAGCTTGGGTTGGGTATGGAGCTATGGCTACACCTTC
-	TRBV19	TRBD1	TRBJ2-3	CASSALQGAKDTQYF	TGTGCCAGTAGTGCCCTACAGGGGGCCAAAGATACGCAGTATTTT
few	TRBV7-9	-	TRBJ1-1	CASSAGAFEAFF	TGTGCCAGCAGCGCAGGGGCGTTTGAAGCTTTCTTT
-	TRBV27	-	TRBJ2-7	CASSPVTASVFYEQYF	TGTGCCAGCAGCCCAGTGACAGCCTCCGTCTTCTACGAGCAGTACTTC
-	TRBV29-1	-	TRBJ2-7	CSVENTDYEQYF	TGCAGCGTTGAAAACACCGACTACGAGCAGTACTTC
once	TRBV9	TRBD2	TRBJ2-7	CASSVDSGGQSYEQYF	TGTGCCAGCAGCGTAGACAGCGGGGGGCAGTCCTACGAGCAGTACTTC
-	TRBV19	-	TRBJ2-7	CASSQAGEQYF	TGTGCCAGTTCTCAGGCGGGGGAGCAGTACTTC
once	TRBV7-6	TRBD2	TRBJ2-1	CASSLGTSGGAYNEQFF	TGTGCCAGCAGCTTAGGGACTAGCGGGGGGGCCTACAATGAGCAGTTCTTC
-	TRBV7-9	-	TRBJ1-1	CASSATERTSEAFF	TGTGCCAGCAGCGCCACGGAAAGGACATCTGAAGCTTTCTTT
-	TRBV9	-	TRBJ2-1	CASSVGASEDEQFF	TGTGCCAGCAGCGTAGGGGCTAGCGAGGATGAGCAGTTCTTC
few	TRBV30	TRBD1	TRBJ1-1	CAWSDRGEAFF	TGTGCCTGGTCCGACAGGGGCGAAGCTTTCTTT
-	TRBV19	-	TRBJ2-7	CATLAEGGGYEQYF	TGTGCCACCCTTGCCGAGGGAGGGGGCTACGAGCAGTACTTC
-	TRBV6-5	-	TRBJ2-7	CASSRAGNEQYF	TGTGCCAGCAGTCGGGCGGGTAACGAGCAGTACTTC
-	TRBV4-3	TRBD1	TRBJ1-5	CASSLGTGSNQPQHF	TGCGCCAGCAGCTTAGGGACAGGTAGCAATCAGCCCCAGCATTTT
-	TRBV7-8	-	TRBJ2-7	CASTSSSWEQYF	TGTGCCAGCACCTCCTCGAGTTGGGAGCAGTACTTC
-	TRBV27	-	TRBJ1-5	CASSLSLGNQPQHF	TGTGCCAGCAGTTTATCGCTCGGGAATCAGCCCCAGCATTTT
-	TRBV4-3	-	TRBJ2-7	CASSQDRLAYEQYF	TGCGCCAGCAGCCAAGACCGTCTAGCCTACGAGCAGTACTTC
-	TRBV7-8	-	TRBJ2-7	CASSLLGGSVAYEQYF	TGTGCCAGCAGCTTACTTGGGGGCTCGGTGGCCTACGAGCAGTACTTC
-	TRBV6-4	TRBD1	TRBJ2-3	CASSDSGTGGDTQYF	TGTGCCAGCAGTGACTCCGGGACAGGGGGGGATACGCAGTATTTT
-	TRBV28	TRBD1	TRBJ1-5	CASSSQGLWGQPQHF	TGTGCCAGCAGTTCACAGGGGTTGTGGGGTCAGCCCCAGCATTTT
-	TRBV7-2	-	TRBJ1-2	CASSSDGSGYTF	TGTGCCAGCAGCTCGGATGGGAGTGGCTACACCTTC